This T cell receptor beta chain was sequenced for a study of T cells in localized non-small cell lung cancer. Profiling relied on immunoSEQ multiplex PCR, and the TCRdb table lists in-frame clones only, not all of them. The table lists roughly 30,000 clones, roughly 94% of them singletons. As concerns this clone: The antigen is not known.

General study findings and limits: The highest T cell clonality was in uninvolved adjacent lung, above tumor. Heterogeneity is still possible, as just one tumor region was sequenced. The appearance of a median roughly 61 of the top 100 tumor clones was seen in adjacent lung. Higher adjacent-lung clonality was associated with shorter survival.

The CDR3 is 14 residues long. The V gene's germline CDR1 is SEHNR and CDR2 FQNEAQ (reference sequence). Trimming removed 8 bases at V and 4 bases at J, with 17 bases between. The receptor was derived from a woman aged 35-75 years with stage I lung adenocarcinoma. This specimen was peripheral blood, taken before any cancer treatment. This chain joins TRBV7-9 and TRBJ1-2; perhaps TRBD1 as D (6 bases). The CDR3 loop reads CASLPWTVLYGYTF. The CDR3 DNA reads TGTGCCAGCCTACCTTGGACAGTCCTCTATGGCTACACCTTC.